This TCR beta chain comes out of a study of radiotherapy plus CTLA-4 blockade in lung cancer. Study overall: There were objective responses in over 15% of patients, and around 30% had disease control.

This table comes from immunoSEQ multiplex PCR, and its TCRdb copy is limited to in-frame clones, with some not included. The table shows tens of thousands of clones, with about 79% occurring only once. Each patient with chemo-refractory metastatic non-small-cell lung cancer was treated with focal radiation plus CTLA-4 blockade using ipilimumab. The CDR3 runs 14 residues. J lost 6 bases, V lost 2 bases, and 0 bases had no gene match. Germline V gene lookup returns CDR1 MNHEY and CDR2 SMNVEV (reference sequence). General study points: Subsequent to radiotherapy plus ipilimumab, tumor-derived TCR clones underwent expansion in blood. Early clone dynamics of blood T cells, plus interferon-beta, reportedly predicted response best.

Regarding this clone: Its specificity is unknown.

The chain employs TRBV27 and TRBJ2-7; the match to TRBD2 covers 14 bases. This TCR derives from a human donor with non-small cell lung cancer who had a partial response to radiotherapy plus ipilimumab. Some clones in this sample may be carry-over from other donors' samples. The sequencing here drew on peripheral blood, taken from a patient treated with radiotherapy plus ipilimumab. In nucleotides, the CDR3 is TGTGCCAGCAGTTTAGGGACTAGCGGGAGCGAGCAGTACTTC. It specifies CASSLGTSGSEQYF.